These T cell receptor beta chains were read from a single sample in a study of blood T cell repertoires in COVID-19. Clones were sequenced by immunoSEQ multiplex PCR, and TCRdb holds only the in-frame ones, with some missing. The sample shows under 200,000 clones, approximately 84% of them seen only once. The sequenced material came from peripheral blood. These receptors all stem from a young man with active or convalescent COVID-19. The CDR3 runs from the conserved cysteine through the conserved F or W. A D gene is named only where the DNA matches it firmly. A row's size may be missing; if present it is once, few, many or a size class.

clone_size j_call d_call v_call cdr3_aa cdr3_nt
NA TRBJ1-2 NA TRBV29-1 CSVSEYGYTF TGCAGCGTTTCGGAGTATGGCTACACCTTC
NA TRBJ2-4 NA TRBV6-6 CASTPAGGGNIQYF TGTGCCAGCACCCCCGCTGGAGGCGGAAACATTCAGTACTTC
NA TRBJ1-4 TRBD1 TRBV6-5 CASEGALSTNEKLFF TGTGCCAGCGAGGGGGCGTTATCTACTAATGAAAAACTGTTTTTT
NA TRBJ2-6 NA TRBV9 CASSVTIGANVLTF TGTGCCAGCAGCGTAACTATAGGGGCCAACGTCCTGACTTTC
NA TRBJ2-7 TRBD1 TRBV11-2 CASSTGQGVYEQYF TGTGCCAGCAGCACAGGACAGGGCGTCTACGAGCAGTACTTC
NA TRBJ2-2 TRBD1 TRBV19 CASSTPGGSTGELFF TGTGCCAGTAGCACCCCAGGGGGAAGCACCGGGGAGCTGTTTTTT
NA TRBJ2-7 NA TRBV27 CASPGHTGVGSYEQYF TGTGCCAGCCCGGGCCACACGGGGGTAGGCTCCTACGAGCAGTACTTC
once TRBJ2-1 TRBD2 TRBV3-1/TRBV3-2 CASSRGLAEFF TGTGCCAGCAGCAGGGGACTAGCGGAGTTCTTC
NA TRBJ1-6 TRBD1 TRBV7-2 CASSLGQGYNSPLHF TGTGCCAGCAGCTTAGGACAGGGTTATAATTCACCCCTCCACTTT
NA TRBJ1-2 TRBD1 TRBV7-8 CASSLGPRGRLDYGYTF TGTGCCAGCAGCTTGGGCCCCAGGGGGCGCCTAGACTATGGCTACACCTTC
NA TRBJ2-7 NA TRBV13 CASSARDTSYEQYF TGTGCCAGCAGCGCGAGGGACACCTCCTACGAGCAGTACTTC
NA TRBJ1-6 NA TRBV10-3 CAISESGGNSPLHF TGTGCCATCAGTGAGTCTGGAGGTAATTCACCCCTCCACTTT
NA TRBJ2-1 TRBD2 TRBV9 CASSVASGRAYNEQFF TGTGCCAGCAGCGTAGCGAGCGGGAGGGCGTACAATGAGCAGTTCTTC
NA TRBJ2-1 NA TRBV7-6 CASSLLAGTTYNEQFF TGTGCCAGCAGCTTATTGGCCGGGACAACCTACAATGAGCAGTTCTTC
NA TRBJ2-3 TRBD1 TRBV27 CASRRDRAFLVFGDTQYF TGTGCCAGCAGAAGGGACAGGGCTTTTCTGGTTTTTGGAGATACGCAGTATTTT
NA TRBJ2-6 NA TRBV7-2 CASSLDRVLSGANVLTF TGTGCCAGCAGCCTAGACAGAGTTCTCTCTGGGGCCAACGTCCTGACTTTC
NA TRBJ1-5 TRBD1 TRBV19 CASSMGTGGASNQPQHF TGTGCCAGTAGTATGGGGACAGGGGGCGCTTCTAATCAGCCCCAGCATTTT
NA TRBJ2-3 NA TRBV6-1 CASSAGNSHGTQYF TGTGCCAGCAGTGCCGGGAATTCCCACGGTACGCAGTATTTT
NA TRBJ1-1 NA TRBV11-2 CASSLRRTEAFF TGTGCCAGCAGCTTACGTCGGACTGAAGCTTTCTTT
NA TRBJ1-1 NA TRBV30 CAWSVRVTAMNTEAFF TGTGCCTGGAGTGTACGAGTAACAGCCATGAACACTGAAGCTTTCTTT
NA TRBJ2-5 TRBD1 TRBV19 CASSQGQGGFTQYF TGTGCCAGTAGTCAGGGACAGGGCGGTTTCACCCAGTACTTC
NA TRBJ2-5 TRBD2 TRBV2 CASSDPRELAGAETQYF TGTGCCAGCAGTGACCCCCGTGAACTAGCGGGAGCAGAGACCCAGTACTTC
NA TRBJ2-7 TRBD1 TRBV4-2 CASSQEDRGSYEQYF TGTGCCAGCAGCCAGGAAGACAGGGGATCCTACGAGCAGTACTTC
NA TRBJ2-7 NA TRBV18 CASSPRQGLMDEQYF TGTGCCAGCTCACCGAGGCAGGGCCTAATGGACGAGCAGTACTTC